This passage covers 22 T cell receptor beta chains from one sample sequenced in a study of shared clonotypes between healthy human individuals. The repertoire was sequenced with immunoSEQ multiplex PCR; TCRdb's copy has only in-frame clones and lacks some. The table shows approximately 1.5 million clones, with nearly 99% occurring only once. Specimen: naive CD4+ T cells sorted from blood. The sample's subset: CD45RA+ positively selected. The receptors here all came from a man aged 30 to 39 in good health.

V is TRBV15 and J is TRBJ2-3; D remains unclear. Deletions cut 0 bases from V and 6 bases from J, with 13 bases between. Germline CDR1 reads LNHNV; CDR2 reads YYDKDF (reference sequence). The CDR3 spans 15 residues. The CDR3 loop reads CATSRDPVVGDTQYF. The CDR3 DNA is TGTGCCACCAGCAGAGATCCGGTAGTAGGGGATACGCAGTATTTT.

The V and J genes are TRBV11-3 and TRBJ2-2; TRBD1 or TRBD2 may be the D gene (5 bases each). Germline-derived CDR1 and CDR2 are SGHNT and YENEEA. This CDR3 contains 15 residues. The V and J ends lost 4 bases and 4 bases respectively, with 13 bases between them. CDR3 nucleotides: TGTGCCAGCAGCTCATTAAACGGGGCCACCGGGGAGCTGTTTTTT. As protein: CASSSLNGATGELFF.

The chain has TRBV5-1 and TRBJ1-2; possible D gene TRBD1, 6 bases. Germline lookup yields CDR1 SGHRS and CDR2 YFSETQ. The CDR3 covers 13 residues. The germline V and J ends were trimmed by 4 bases and 4 bases, with 11 bases remaining between them. This chain's CDR3 is CASSEQGVYGYTF. The CDR3 nucleotides read TGCGCCAGCAGCGAACAGGGAGTCTATGGCTACACCTTC.

The chain carries TRBV28 and TRBJ2-4; the D is unclear. CDR1 and CDR2 from the germline V gene are MDHEN and SYDVKM. V was shortened by 1 base and J by 3 bases, with 16 bases between the two germline ends. The CDR3 consists of 17 residues. This CDR3 reads CASSLFPKGGLKNIQYF. The CDR3 coding sequence is TGTGCCAGCAGTTTATTCCCCAAGGGCGGTCTCAAAAACATTCAGTACTTC.

The V gene is TRBV7-6, the J gene TRBJ2-1, with D unclear. Trimming removed 0 bases from V and 7 bases from J, with 16 bases in between. The germline gives CDR1 SGHVS, CDR2 FNYEAQ. The CDR3 is 16 amino acids. The CDR3 protein is CASSLAWASRNNEQFF. CDR3 in DNA: TGTGCCAGCAGCTTAGCTTGGGCTAGTCGAAATAATGAGCAGTTCTTC.

The genes are TRBV9 and TRBJ1-1; D unresolved. V was pared by 3 bases and J by 0 bases, with 12 bases between. Germline values: CDR1 SGDLS, CDR2 YYNGEE. The CDR3 sequence is 15 residues long. The CDR3 nucleotides are TGTGCCAGCAGCGAATCCGAGCGAATGAACACTGAAGCTTTCTTT. Translation gives CASSESERMNTEAFF.

This chain connects TRBV28 to TRBJ2-1, with TRBD1 matching over 8 bases. V shed 6 bases and J 11 bases; nucleotides not matched to a gene: 6. Germline CDR1 reads MDHEN; CDR2 reads SYDVKM. This CDR3 has 12 amino acids. CDR3 nucleotide sequence: TGTGCCAGCAGGGGACAGGTATGGCAGCAGTTCTTC. Translating it yields CASRGQVWQQFF. The full variable domain, completed using reference TRBV28 and TRBJ2-1, is DVKVTQSSRYLVKRTGEKVFLECVQDMDHENMFWYRQDPGLGLRLIYFSYDVKMKEKGDIPEGYSVSREKKERFSLILESASTNQTSMYLCASRGQVWQQFFGPGTRLTVL.

The chain carries TRBV6-5 and TRBJ2-2; no definite D call. Germline CDR1 is MNHEY and CDR2 is SVGAGI. The CDR3 is made up of 12 amino acids. With 7 bases removed from V and 5 bases from J, the gap between germline ends came to 8 bases. DNA for the CDR3: TGTGCCAGCATCGGAAGGACCGGGGAGCTGTTTTTT. This encodes CASIGRTGELFF.

The chain uses TRBV18 and TRBJ2-5; D uncertain. CDR3 size: 14 residues. Trimming removed 5 bases at V and 5 bases at J, with 15 bases between. The germline CDR1 and CDR2 sequences are KGHSH and LQKENI. CDR3 region: CASSSRSFEETQYF. The CDR3 DNA reads as TGTGCCAGCTCATCCCGATCCTTTGAGGAGACCCAGTACTTC.

This chain connects TRBV9 to TRBJ1-2; D is uncertain. The CDR3 is made up of 14 amino acids. V lost 0 bases and J 5 bases, leaving 11 bases between the germline ends. Germline V gives CDR1 SGDLS, CDR2 YYNGEE. CDR3 nucleotide sequence: TGTGCCAGCAGCGTAGACGCAGGACCGTATGGCTACACCTTC. Protein: CASSVDAGPYGYTF.

The rearrangement links TRBV9 to TRBJ2-1; D is uncertain. Per germline, CDR1 SGDLS and CDR2 YYNGEE. V was trimmed by 2 bases and J by 9 bases, leaving 6 bases between them. The CDR3 loop spans 11 amino acids. In DNA, the CDR3 is TGTGCCAGCAGCGTTCTCGCTGAGCAGTTCTTC. Its protein is CASSVLAEQFF.

V is TRBV11-2 and J is TRBJ2-2; TRBD1 agrees at 7 bases. This CDR3 has 16 residues. The germline gives CDR1 SGHAT, CDR2 FQNNGV. V trimming: 2 bases; J trimming: 4 bases; junction bases outside the gene matches: 7. CDR3 residues: CASSLFEGAVTGELFF. CDR3 sequence (DNA): TGTGCCAGCAGCTTATTCGAGGGGGCGGTCACCGGGGAGCTGTTTTTT.

The chain has TRBV25-1 and TRBJ2-3; 7 bases map to TRBD2. CDR3 length equals 17 residues. CDR1 is MGHDK, CDR2 SYGVNS, per germline. Losses at the gene ends were 1 base for V and 1 base for J; bases not matched to a gene: 8. The CDR3 loop reads CASSELSGLAGTDTQYF. In DNA, the CDR3 is TGTGCCAGCAGTGAATTAAGTGGCCTAGCGGGCACAGATACGCAGTATTTT.

The V gene is TRBV14, the J gene TRBJ2-3; D unclear. The CDR3 has 14 residues. The ends were cut back, 2 bases at V and 1 base at J, with 7 bases in the middle. The germline V gene encodes CDR1 SGHDN and CDR2 FVKESK. The CDR3 sequence: CASSQWLGTDTQYF. CDR3 coding DNA: TGTGCCAGCAGCCAATGGTTAGGCACAGATACGCAGTATTTT.

This sequence joins TRBV30 and TRBJ2-4; weak D call: TRBD2 (5 bases). CDR1 is GTSNPN, CDR2 SVGIG, per germline (reference sequence). The CDR3 consists of 12 residues. The V and J ends lost 2 bases and 13 bases respectively, with 15 bases between them. The DNA of the CDR3 is TGTGCCTGGAGTATGGCCGAACGGGGACAGTACTTC. This translates into CAWSMAERGQYF.

With regard to this clone: This sample includes further DNA sequences coding for the same CDR3. The rearrangement uses TRBV6-4 and TRBJ2-2; 7 bases map to TRBD1. There are 14 residues in the CDR3. J was trimmed by 5 bases and V by 5 bases; bases with no gene match: 5. Germline values: CDR1 MRHNA, CDR2 SNTAGT. The CDR3 protein is CASSLDRATGELFF. CDR3 coding DNA: TGTGCCAGCAGTCTAGACAGGGCGACCGGGGAGCTGTTTTTT.

The CDR3 bases are TGTGCCAGCAGTTTATATGGAAGTGCGCAGTACTTC. This translates into CASSLYGSAQYF. V and J are TRBV28 and TRBJ2-7; D gene unclear. This CDR3 contains 12 residues. Trimming removed 1 base at V and 9 bases at J, with 10 bases between. Looked up from germline, CDR1 is MDHEN and CDR2 is SYDVKM.

The chain recombines TRBV11-2 with TRBJ1-1; maybe TRBD1 (5 bases). Germline loops: CDR1 SGHAT, CDR2 FQNNGV. The CDR3 consists of 19 residues. With 5 bases removed from V and 4 bases from J, the gap between germline ends came to 29 bases. The CDR3 nucleotides read TGTGCCAGCAGCCCCAAGGCCCCCTCAGGGCAGCCGAACACCACTGAAGCTTTCTTT. It codes for CASSPKAPSGQPNTTEAFF.

The CDR3 sequence is CASRKLEATNEKLFF. The DNA for the CDR3 is TGCGCCAGCAGGAAGTTGGAGGCAACTAATGAAAAACTGTTTTTT. The gene calls are TRBV5-1 and TRBJ1-4; D is ambiguous. Trimming took 5 bases from V and 0 from J, leaving 11 bases between them. Germline CDR1 SGHRS, CDR2 YFSETQ. This CDR3 comprises 15 residues.

This rearrangement joins TRBV7-9 to TRBJ1-4; D ambiguous. The CDR3 is 12 amino acids. CDR1 and CDR2 (germline): SEHNR, FQNEAQ (reference sequence). With 3 bases removed from V and 12 bases from J, the gap between germline ends came to 11 bases. CDR3: CASSFSGRELFF. The CDR3 DNA is TGTGCCAGCAGCTTTTCGGGGAGGGAACTGTTTTTT.

The chain joins TRBV4-1 to TRBJ2-7, with 8 bases fitting TRBD2. This CDR3 has 17 amino acids. The V and J ends lost 1 base and 3 bases, in that order; junction bases with no gene match: 11. The germline V gene has CDR1 MGHRA and CDR2 YSYEKL. The CDR3 sequence: CASSQALGTSQSYEQYF. The CDR3 nucleotides read TGCGCCAGCAGCCAAGCCCTTGGGACTAGTCAAAGCTACGAGCAGTACTTC.

The CDR3 is CASSNRDSPYSNQPQHF. CDR3 DNA sequence: TGTGCCAGCAGCAATCGGGACAGCCCTTATAGCAATCAGCCCCAGCATTTT. The chain has TRBV27 and TRBJ1-5; 7 positions agree with TRBD1. Germline CDR1 reads MNHEY; CDR2 reads SMNVEV (reference sequence). V lost 6 bases, J lost 0 bases, and 11 bases stayed unmatched. The length of the CDR3 is 17 residues.